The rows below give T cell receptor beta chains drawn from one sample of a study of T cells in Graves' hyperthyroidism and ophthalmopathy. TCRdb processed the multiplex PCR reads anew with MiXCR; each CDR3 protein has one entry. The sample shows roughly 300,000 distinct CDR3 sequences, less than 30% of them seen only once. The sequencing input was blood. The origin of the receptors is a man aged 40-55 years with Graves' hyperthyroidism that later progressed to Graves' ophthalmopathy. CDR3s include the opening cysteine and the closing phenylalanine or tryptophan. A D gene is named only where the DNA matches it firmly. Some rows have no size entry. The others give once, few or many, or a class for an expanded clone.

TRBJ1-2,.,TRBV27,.,CASSFRGKGNYGYTF,TGTGCCAGCAGTTTCCGGGGGAAGGGTAACTATGGCTACACCTTC
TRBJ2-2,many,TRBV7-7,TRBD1,CASSDRTGPNTGELFF,TGTGCTAGCAGCGACCGGACAGGACCGAACACCGGGGAGCTGTTTTTT
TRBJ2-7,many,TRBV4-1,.,CASSQPGFGYEQYF,TGCGCCAGCAGCCAACCGGGGTTCGGCTACGAGCAGTACTTC
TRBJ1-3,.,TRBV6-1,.,CASSKLDTSGNTIYF,TGTGCCAGCAGTAAATTGGACACCTCTGGAAACACCATATATTTT
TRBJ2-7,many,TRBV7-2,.,CASKGGVAVRYEQYF,TGTGCCAGCAAAGGTGGGGTGGCAGTCCGGTACGAGCAGTACTTC
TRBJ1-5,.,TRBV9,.,CASSVVPNQPQHF,TGTGCCAGCAGCGTAGTTCCCAATCAGCCCCAGCATTTT
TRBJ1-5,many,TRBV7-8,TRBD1,CASSFNRGQSNQPQHF,TGTGCCAGCAGCTTCAACAGGGGGCAAAGCAATCAGCCCCAGCATTTT
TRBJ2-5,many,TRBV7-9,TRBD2,CASSPGLAGPQETQYF,TGTGCCAGCAGCCCTGGACTAGCGGGGCCGCAAGAGACCCAGTACTTC
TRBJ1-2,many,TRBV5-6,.,CASSTPTGLDRYTF,TGTGCCAGCAGCACTCCGACAGGACTTGATCGCTACACCTTC
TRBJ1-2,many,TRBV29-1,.,CSVGGNGYGYTF,TGCAGCGTTGGAGGGAACGGCTATGGCTACACCTTC
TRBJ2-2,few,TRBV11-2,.,CASSLSRNTGELFF,TGTGCCAGCAGCTTGTCACGGAACACCGGGGAGCTGTTTTTT
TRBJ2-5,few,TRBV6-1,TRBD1,CASSPPQGQDVETQYF,TGTGCCAGCAGTCCCCCCCAGGGACAGGACGTGGAGACCCAGTACTTC
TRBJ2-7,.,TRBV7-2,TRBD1,CASSGSTGVTYEQYF,TGTGCCAGCAGTGGCTCGACAGGGGTTACTTACGAGCAGTACTTC
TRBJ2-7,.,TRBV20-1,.,CSAERSGFPYEQYF,TGCAGTGCAGAGAGAAGTGGGTTTCCCTACGAGCAGTACTTC
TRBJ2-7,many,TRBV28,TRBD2,CASSASGYPSYEQYF,TGTGCCAGCAGTGCTAGCGGATATCCCTCCTACGAGCAGTACTTC
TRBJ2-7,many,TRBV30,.,CAWRDSYEQYF,TGTGCCTGGAGGGACAGCTACGAGCAGTACTTC
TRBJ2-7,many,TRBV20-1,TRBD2,CSASLGLADYEQYF,TGCAGTGCTAGCCTCGGACTAGCGGACTACGAGCAGTACTTC
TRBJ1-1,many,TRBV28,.,CASSTFTENTEAFF,TGTGCCAGCAGTACATTTACAGAGAACACTGAAGCTTTCTTT
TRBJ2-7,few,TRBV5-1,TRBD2,CASILSGIASYEQYF,TGCGCCAGCATTCTTAGCGGGATCGCCTCCTACGAGCAGTACTTC
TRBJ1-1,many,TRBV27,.,CASSLYRTTEAFF,TGTGCCAGCAGTTTATACCGGACCACTGAAGCTTTCTTT
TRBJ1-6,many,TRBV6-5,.,CASSYALKGFSPLHF,TGTGCCAGCAGTTACGCACTTAAAGGGTTTTCACCCCTCCACTTT
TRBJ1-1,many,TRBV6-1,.,CASSEFVIKAFF,TGTGCCAGCAGTGAATTTGTGATTAAAGCTTTCTTT
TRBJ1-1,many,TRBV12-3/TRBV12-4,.,CASSWGISNTEAFF,TGTGCCAGCAGTTGGGGGATCTCGAACACTGAAGCTTTCTTT
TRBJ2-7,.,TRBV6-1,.,CASRKQPGGASYEQYF,TGTGCCAGCAGAAAACAGCCCGGGGGCGCCTCCTACGAGCAGTACTTC
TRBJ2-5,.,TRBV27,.,CASSLTWLSQGTQYF,TGTGCCAGCAGTCTCACGTGGCTTTCTCAGGGGACCCAGTACTTC
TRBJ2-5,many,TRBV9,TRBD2,CASSTAGLAGGETQYF,TGTGCCAGCAGCACCGCCGGACTAGCGGGAGGGGAGACCCAGTACTTC
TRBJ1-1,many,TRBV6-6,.,CASSPEMESRPFF,TGTGCCAGCAGTCCCGAGATGGAATCGAGACCTTTCTTT
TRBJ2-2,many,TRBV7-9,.,CASSLAGVAGELFF,TGTGCCAGCAGCTTAGCGGGAGTGGCCGGGGAGCTGTTTTTT
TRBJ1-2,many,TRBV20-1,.,CSATGGLGYTF,TGCAGTGCTACCGGGGGGCTTGGCTACACCTTC
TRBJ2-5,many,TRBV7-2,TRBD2,CASRHTGTKTPQYF,TGTGCCAGCAGACATACCGGGACTAAAACGCCCCAGTACTTC
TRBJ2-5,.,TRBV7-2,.,CASSPTPSSETQYF,TGTGCCAGCAGCCCGACCCCATCTTCTGAGACCCAGTACTTC
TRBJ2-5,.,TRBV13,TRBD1,CASSGPGTGSETQYF,TGTGCCAGCAGCGGCCCCGGGACAGGGTCAGAGACCCAGTACTTC
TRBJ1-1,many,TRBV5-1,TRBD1,CASSAPTGSPSNTEAFF,TGCGCCAGCAGCGCACCGACAGGGTCCCCCTCCAACACTGAAGCTTTCTTT
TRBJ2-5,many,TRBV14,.,CASSQTTATATQYF,TGTGCCAGCAGCCAGACGACAGCCACTGCGACCCAGTACTTC
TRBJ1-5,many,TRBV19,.,CASSRRLEASNQPQHF,TGTGCCAGTAGTCGACGACTCGAAGCTAGCAATCAGCCCCAGCATTTT
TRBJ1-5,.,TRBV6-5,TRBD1,CASSYGDRGRQPQHF,TGTGCCAGCAGTTACGGGGACAGGGGGCGACAGCCCCAGCATTTT
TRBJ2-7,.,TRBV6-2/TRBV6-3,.,CASSIGLGRLEQYF,TGTGCCAGCAGCATTGGCCTGGGACGCCTCGAGCAGTACTTC
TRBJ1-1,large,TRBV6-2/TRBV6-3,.,CASSYSQGAPNTEAFF,TGTGCCAGCAGTTACTCTCAAGGGGCACCGAACACTGAAGCTTTCTTT
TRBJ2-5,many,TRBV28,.,CASSTTVQETQYF,TGTGCCAGCAGTACGACAGTCCAAGAGACCCAGTACTTC
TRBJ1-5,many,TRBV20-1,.,CSARGWGNQPQHF,TGCAGTGCTAGAGGATGGGGGAATCAGCCCCAGCATTTT
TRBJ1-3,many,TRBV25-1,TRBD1,CASTKTGMNTIYF,TGTGCCAGCACCAAGACAGGGATGAACACCATATATTTT
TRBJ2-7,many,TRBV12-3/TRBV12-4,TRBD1,CASRGDRGRSEQYF,TGTGCCAGCCGGGGGGACAGGGGTCGCTCCGAGCAGTACTTC
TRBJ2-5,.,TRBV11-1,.,CASSLPRREQETQYF,TGTGCCAGCAGCCTCCCCCGCCGGGAGCAAGAGACCCAGTACTTC
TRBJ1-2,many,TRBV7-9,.,CASSLRGAQGYTF,TGTGCCAGCAGCTTAAGGGGGGCTCAAGGCTACACCTTC
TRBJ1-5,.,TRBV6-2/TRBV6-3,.,CASKGPGRRTQHF,TGTGCCAGCAAAGGGCCGGGGAGGAGGACCCAGCATTTT
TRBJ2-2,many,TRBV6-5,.,CASRYTLGGPGELFF,TGTGCCAGCAGATACACGCTAGGTGGTCCCGGGGAGCTGTTTTTT
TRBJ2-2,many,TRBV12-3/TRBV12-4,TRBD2,CASILAGGGELFF,TGTGCCAGCATCCTAGCGGGAGGAGGGGAGCTGTTTTTT